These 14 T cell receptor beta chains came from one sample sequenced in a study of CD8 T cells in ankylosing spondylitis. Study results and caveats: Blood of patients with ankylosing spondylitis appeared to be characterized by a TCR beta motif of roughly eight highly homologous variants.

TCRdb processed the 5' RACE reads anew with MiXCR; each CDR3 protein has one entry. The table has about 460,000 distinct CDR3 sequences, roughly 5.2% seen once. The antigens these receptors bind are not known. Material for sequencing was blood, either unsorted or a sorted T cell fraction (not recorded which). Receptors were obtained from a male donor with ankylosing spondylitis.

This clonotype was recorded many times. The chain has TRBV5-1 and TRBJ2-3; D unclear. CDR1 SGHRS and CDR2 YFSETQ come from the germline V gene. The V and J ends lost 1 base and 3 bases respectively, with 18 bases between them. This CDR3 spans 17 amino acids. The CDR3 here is CASSLWSTAGGTDTQYF. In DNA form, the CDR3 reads TGCGCCAGCAGCTTGTGGAGTACCGCCGGTGGGACAGATACGCAGTATTTT.

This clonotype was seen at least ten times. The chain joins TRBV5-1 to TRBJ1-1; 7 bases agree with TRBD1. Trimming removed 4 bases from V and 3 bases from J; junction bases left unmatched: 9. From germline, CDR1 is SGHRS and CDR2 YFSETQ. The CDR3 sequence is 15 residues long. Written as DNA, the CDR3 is TGCGCCAGCAGCACGGGACAGACATCCCACACTGAAGCTTTCTTT. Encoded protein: CASSTGQTSHTEAFF.

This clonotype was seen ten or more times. CDR3 nucleotide sequence: TGTGCCACGGGACAGGGCTGGAATTCACCCCTCCACTTT. Its translation: CATGQGWNSPLHF. The chain recombines TRBV10-3 with TRBJ1-6, with TRBD1 matching 9 bases. Germline CDR1 ENHRY, CDR2 SYGVKD. V dropped 10 bases and J dropped 7; count of bases not matched to a gene: 5. This CDR3 contains 13 residues.

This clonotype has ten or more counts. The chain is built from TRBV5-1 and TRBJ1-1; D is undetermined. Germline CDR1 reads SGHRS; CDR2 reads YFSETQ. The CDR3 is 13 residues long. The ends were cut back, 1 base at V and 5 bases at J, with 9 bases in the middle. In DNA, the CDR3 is TGCGCCAGCAGCTTGTTGGAGGGAACTGAAGCTTTCTTT. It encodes CASSLLEGTEAFF.

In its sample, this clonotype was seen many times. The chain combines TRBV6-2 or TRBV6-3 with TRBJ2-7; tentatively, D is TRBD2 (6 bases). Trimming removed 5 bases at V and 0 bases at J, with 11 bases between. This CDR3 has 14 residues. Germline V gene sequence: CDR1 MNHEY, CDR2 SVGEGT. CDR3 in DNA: TGTGCCAGCAGTCACTGGAGGGCCTCCTACGAGCAGTACTTC. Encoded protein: CASSHWRASYEQYF.

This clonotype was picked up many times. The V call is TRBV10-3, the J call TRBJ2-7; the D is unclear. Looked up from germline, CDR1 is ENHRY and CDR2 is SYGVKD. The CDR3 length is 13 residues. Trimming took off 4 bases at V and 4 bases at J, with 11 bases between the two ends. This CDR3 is CAISALDNYEQYF. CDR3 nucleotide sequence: TGTGCCATCAGTGCCCTCGATAATTACGAGCAGTACTTC.

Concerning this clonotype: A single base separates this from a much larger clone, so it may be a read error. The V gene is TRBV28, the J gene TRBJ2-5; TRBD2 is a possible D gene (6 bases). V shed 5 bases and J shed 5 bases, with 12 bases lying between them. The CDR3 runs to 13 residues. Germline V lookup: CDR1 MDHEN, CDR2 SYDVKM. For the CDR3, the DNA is TGTGCCAGCAGTCTCCGCGGGGATGAGACCCAGTACTTC. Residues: CASSLRGDETQYF. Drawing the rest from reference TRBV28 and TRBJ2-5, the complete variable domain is DVKVTQSSRYLVKRTGEKVFLECVQDMDHENMFWYRQDPGLGLRLIYFSYDVKMKEKGDIPEGYSVSREKKERFSLILESASTNQTSMYLCASSLRGDETQYFGPGTRLLVL.

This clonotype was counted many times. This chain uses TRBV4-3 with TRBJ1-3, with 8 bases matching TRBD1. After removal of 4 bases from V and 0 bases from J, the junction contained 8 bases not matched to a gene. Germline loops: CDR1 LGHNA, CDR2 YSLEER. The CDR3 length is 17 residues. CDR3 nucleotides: TGCGCCAGCAGCCGTGGTACAGGGGGATACTCTGGAAACACCATATATTTT. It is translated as CASSRGTGGYSGNTIYF.

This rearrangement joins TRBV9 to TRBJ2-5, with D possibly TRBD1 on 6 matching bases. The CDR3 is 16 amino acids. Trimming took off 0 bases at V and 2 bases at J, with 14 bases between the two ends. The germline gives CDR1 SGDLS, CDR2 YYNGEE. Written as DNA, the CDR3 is TGTGCCAGCAGCGTAGCTGGGACAAACAGACAAGAGACCCAGTACTTC. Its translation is CASSVAGTNRQETQYF. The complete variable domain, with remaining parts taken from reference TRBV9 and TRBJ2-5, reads DSGVTQTPKHLITATGQRVTLRCSPRSGDLSVYWYQQSLDQGLQFLIQYYNGEERAKGNILERFSAQQFPDLHSELNLSSLELGDSALYFCASSVAGTNRQETQYFGPGTRLLVL.

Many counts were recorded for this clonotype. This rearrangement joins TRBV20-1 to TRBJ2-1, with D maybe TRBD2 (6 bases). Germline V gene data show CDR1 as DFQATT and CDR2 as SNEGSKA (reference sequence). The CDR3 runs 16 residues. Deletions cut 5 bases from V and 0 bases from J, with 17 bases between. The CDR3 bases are TGCAGTGCTCCGACGTTCGCGGGGAGCTCCTACAATGAGCAGTTCTTC. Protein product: CSAPTFAGSSYNEQFF.

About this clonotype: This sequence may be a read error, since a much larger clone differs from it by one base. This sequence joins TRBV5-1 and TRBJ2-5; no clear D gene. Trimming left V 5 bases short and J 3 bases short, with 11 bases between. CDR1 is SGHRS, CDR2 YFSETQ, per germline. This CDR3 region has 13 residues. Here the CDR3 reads CASRLLPEETQYF. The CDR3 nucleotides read TGCGCCAGCAGGTTACTGCCGGAAGAGACCCAGTACTTC.

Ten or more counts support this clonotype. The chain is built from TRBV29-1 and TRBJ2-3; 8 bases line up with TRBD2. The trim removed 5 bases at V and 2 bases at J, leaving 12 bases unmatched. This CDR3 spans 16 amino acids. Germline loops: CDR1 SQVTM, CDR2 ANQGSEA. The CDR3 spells CSVHAIPGLDTDTQYF. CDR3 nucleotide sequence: TGCAGCGTTCACGCCATCCCGGGACTAGACACAGATACGCAGTATTTT.

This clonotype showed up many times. CDR3 in amino acids: CASSSTEGKGSPLHF. The CDR3, as DNA: TGTGCCAGCAGCTCCACCGAGGGGAAGGGTTCACCCCTCCACTTT. V gene TRBV7-9 combines with J gene TRBJ1-6; perhaps TRBD1 as D (5 bases). Trimming took off 4 bases at V and 9 bases at J, with 16 bases between the two ends. The CDR3 has 15 amino acids. Germline CDR1 reads SEHNR; CDR2 reads FQNEAQ (reference sequence).

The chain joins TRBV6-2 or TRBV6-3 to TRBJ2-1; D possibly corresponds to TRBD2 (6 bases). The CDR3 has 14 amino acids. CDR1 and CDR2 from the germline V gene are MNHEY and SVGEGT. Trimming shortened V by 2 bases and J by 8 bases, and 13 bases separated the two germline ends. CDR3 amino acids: CASSYGLAWDEQFF. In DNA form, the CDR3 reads TGTGCCAGCAGTTACGGTCTAGCGTGGGATGAGCAGTTCTTC.